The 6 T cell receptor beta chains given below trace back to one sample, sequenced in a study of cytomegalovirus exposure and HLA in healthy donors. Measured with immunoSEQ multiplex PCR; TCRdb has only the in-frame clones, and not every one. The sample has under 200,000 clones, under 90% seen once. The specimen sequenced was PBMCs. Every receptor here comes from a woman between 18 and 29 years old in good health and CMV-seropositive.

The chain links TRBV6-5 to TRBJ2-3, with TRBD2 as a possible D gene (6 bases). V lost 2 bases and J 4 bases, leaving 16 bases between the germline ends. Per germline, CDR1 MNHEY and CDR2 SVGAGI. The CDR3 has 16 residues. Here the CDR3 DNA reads TGTGCCAGCAGTTACCTGGGGGGAGGAGTGTCAGATACGCAGTATTTT. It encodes CASSYLGGGVSDTQYF.

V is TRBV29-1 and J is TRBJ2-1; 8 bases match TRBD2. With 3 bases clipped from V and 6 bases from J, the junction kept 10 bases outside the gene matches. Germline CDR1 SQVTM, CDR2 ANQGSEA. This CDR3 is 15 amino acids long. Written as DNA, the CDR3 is TGCAGCGTTGACGTCAGCGGGAGATACCTCAATGAGCAGTTCTTC. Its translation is CSVDVSGRYLNEQFF.

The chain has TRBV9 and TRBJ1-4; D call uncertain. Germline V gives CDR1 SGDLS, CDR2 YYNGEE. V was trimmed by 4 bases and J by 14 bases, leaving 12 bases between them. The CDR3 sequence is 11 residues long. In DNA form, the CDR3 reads TGTGCCAGCAGCCCGACCCCCGGGCTGTTTTTT. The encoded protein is CASSPTPGLFF.

CDR3 residues: CASSQLWRTIGANVLTF. CDR3 nucleotides: TGTGCCAGCAGCCAACTCTGGAGGACTATTGGGGCCAACGTCCTGACTTTC. This chain joins TRBV14 and TRBJ2-6, with D perhaps matching TRBD2 (6 bases). V gave up 2 bases and J gave up 3 bases, with 14 bases separating them. The CDR3 consists of 17 residues. CDR1 SGHDN and CDR2 FVKESK come from the germline V gene.

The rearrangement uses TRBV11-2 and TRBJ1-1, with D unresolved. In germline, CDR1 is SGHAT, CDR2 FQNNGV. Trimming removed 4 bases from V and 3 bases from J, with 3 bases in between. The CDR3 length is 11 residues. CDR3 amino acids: CASSSYTEAFF. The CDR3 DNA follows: TGTGCCAGCAGCTCGTACACTGAAGCTTTCTTT.

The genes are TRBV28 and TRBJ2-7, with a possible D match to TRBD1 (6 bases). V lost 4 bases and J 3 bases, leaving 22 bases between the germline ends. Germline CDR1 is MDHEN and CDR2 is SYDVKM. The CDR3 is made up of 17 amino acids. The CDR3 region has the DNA TGTGCCAGCAGTTCAAGTGGTGCCGGGACACCTCTCTACGAGCAGTACTTC. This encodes CASSSSGAGTPLYEQYF. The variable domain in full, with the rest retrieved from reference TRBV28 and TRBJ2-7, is DVKVTQSSRYLVKRTGEKVFLECVQDMDHENMFWYRQDPGLGLRLIYFSYDVKMKEKGDIPEGYSVSREKKERFSLILESASTNQTSMYLCASSSSGAGTPLYEQYFGPGTRLTVT.